What follows is one TCR beta chain and its context. The CDR3 covers 13 residues. Germline CDR1 and CDR2: SGHRS and YFSETQ. V lost 5 bases and J lost 6; bases outside the gene matches: 2. This specimen belongs to a study of blood T cell repertoires in COVID-19. About the study: PBMCs, B-cell-depleted T cells, or T cells were the source of the cDNA or gDNA that made up the material.

In the authors' workflow: Amplification with reference gene primers provided the estimates of nucleated cell counts. This table comes from immunoSEQ multiplex PCR, and its TCRdb copy is limited to in-frame clones, with some not included. V, J and clone size were drawn from that table, and D and trimming were deduced from the DNA. Of 45,000 to 55,000 clones in the sample, 80% to 90% were seen once. V is TRBV5-1 and J is TRBJ1-2; 12 nucleotides align to TRBD1. The clonotype originates from a human donor in a cohort sampled during active COVID-19. Sequenced input: peripheral blood. CDR3 bases: TGCGCCAGCAGTTGGGACAGGGGGCATGGCTACACCTTC. Amino acids: CASSWDRGHGYTF.